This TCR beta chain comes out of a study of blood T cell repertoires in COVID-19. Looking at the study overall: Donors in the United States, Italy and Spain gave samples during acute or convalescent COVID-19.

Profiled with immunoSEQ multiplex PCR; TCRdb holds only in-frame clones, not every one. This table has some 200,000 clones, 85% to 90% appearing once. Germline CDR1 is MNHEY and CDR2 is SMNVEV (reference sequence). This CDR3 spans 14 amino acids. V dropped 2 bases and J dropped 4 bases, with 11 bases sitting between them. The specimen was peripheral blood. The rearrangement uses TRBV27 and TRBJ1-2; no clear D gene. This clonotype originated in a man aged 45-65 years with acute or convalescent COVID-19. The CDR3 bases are TGTGCCAGCAGTTTAGGAGCAGCAACCTATGGCTACACCTTC. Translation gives CASSLGAATYGYTF.